The rows below give T cell receptor beta chains drawn from one sample of a study of CD8+CD57+ T cells in acquired aplastic anemia. Via MiXCR, TCRdb re-called the reads, giving one row per CDR3 protein. The table lists hundreds of thousands of distinct CDR3 sequences, 40% to 60% of them singletons. Input material: sorted CD4+, CD8+, or CD8+CD57+ T cells (not recorded which) from PBMCs. The receptors were sampled from a human donor with aplastic anemia. Both conserved end residues are part of each CDR3. D genes are given only for firm matches. A clone size is listed for some rows: how often the clone was seen (once, few, many), or a class if it is expanded.

J gene	clone size	V gene	D gene	CDR3 protein	CDR3 DNA
TRBJ1-1	many	TRBV9	NA	CASSPTGLNTEAFF	TGTGCCAGCAGCCCTACAGGGTTGAACACTGAAGCTTTCTTT
TRBJ2-1	NA	TRBV19	NA	CASSISGAFNEQFF	TGTGCCAGTAGTATATCGGGGGCGTTCAATGAGCAGTTCTTC
TRBJ2-5	many	TRBV20-1	TRBD2	CSAYYPGLQETQYF	TGCAGTGCTTACTACCCGGGACTACAAGAGACCCAGTACTTC
TRBJ2-7	NA	TRBV7-8	TRBD1	CASSLFVYDRGLSGEQYF	TGTGCCAGCAGCTTATTTGTTTACGACAGGGGGCTTTCGGGCGAGCAGTACTTC
TRBJ1-3	few	TRBV4-1	NA	CASSQGTAYGSGNTIYF	TGCGCCAGCAGCCAAGGGACAGCTTACGGCTCTGGAAACACCATATATTTT
TRBJ2-5	NA	TRBV15	NA	CATSRDRVKEETQYF	TGTGCCACCAGCAGAGATCGCGTCAAAGAAGAGACCCAGTACTTC
TRBJ2-5	many	TRBV10-3	NA	CAISAGGGETQYF	TGTGCCATCAGTGCAGGGGGAGGGGAGACCCAGTACTTC
TRBJ2-3	few	TRBV10-1	TRBD2	CASTLLNTSGGPWATQYF	TGCGCCAGCACCCTCCTGAACACTAGCGGGGGCCCCTGGGCTACGCAGTATTTT
TRBJ1-1	NA	TRBV9	TRBD1	CASSSVTGVATEAFF	TGTGCCAGCAGCTCAGTGACAGGGGTGGCCACTGAAGCTTTCTTT
TRBJ1-2	NA	TRBV7-8	NA	CASSIIRRTGEGNYGYTF	TGTGCCAGCAGCATTATTCGGAGAACGGGTGAGGGGAACTATGGCTACACCTTC
TRBJ2-1	NA	TRBV12-3/TRBV12-4	TRBD1	CASTLQGTEGYNEQFF	TGTGCCAGCACATTACAGGGGACAGAGGGATACAATGAGCAGTTCTTC
TRBJ2-7	NA	TRBV19	NA	CASSIAGTLSYEQYF	TGTGCCAGTAGTATTGCCGGGACACTCTCCTACGAGCAGTACTTC
TRBJ2-1	NA	TRBV12-3/TRBV12-4	TRBD2	CASTAGELTYNEQFF	TGTGCCAGCACTGCGGGGGAGTTGACCTACAATGAGCAGTTCTTC
TRBJ1-5	NA	TRBV2	TRBD1	CASLAPAGQGGNQPQHF	TGTGCCAGCCTGGCGCCCGCGGGACAGGGGGGCAATCAGCCCCAGCATTTT
TRBJ2-3	NA	TRBV7-2	TRBD2	CASSQEGASGRTDTQYF	TGCGCCAGCAGCCAAGAGGGTGCTAGCGGGCGCACAGATACGCAGTATTTT
TRBJ1-5	NA	TRBV7-6	NA	CASSPANAQPQHF	TGTGCCAGCAGCCCCGCCAATGCGCAGCCCCAGCATTTT
TRBJ2-1	NA	TRBV19	TRBD2	CASSLLAGENEQFF	TGTGCCAGTAGTTTGCTAGCGGGAGAAAATGAGCAGTTCTTC
TRBJ1-1	NA	TRBV7-9	TRBD1	CASSRQGAVSTEAFF	TGTGCCAGCAGCCGACAGGGGGCAGTGAGCACTGAAGCTTTCTTT
TRBJ2-5	few	TRBV18	TRBD1	CASSPQTGKETQYF	TGTGCCAGCTCACCCCAGACAGGGAAGGAGACCCAGTACTTC